This TCR beta chain was found in a study of blood T cell repertoires in COVID-19. Study as a whole: Specimens from acute and convalescent COVID-19 originated in the United States, Italy and Spain.

Using immunoSEQ multiplex PCR, the repertoire was profiled, and TCRdb retains in-frame clones only, with some absent. The sample records some 260,000 clones, roughly 91% being singletons. V lost 5 bases to trimming and J lost 9 bases; unmatched junction nucleotides: 13. Germline V lookup: CDR1 LNHDA, CDR2 SQIVND (reference sequence). CDR3 length: 15 amino acids. Sequenced material: peripheral blood. The clonotype comes from a middle-aged woman who had recovered from COVID-19. The chain joins TRBV19 to TRBJ2-5, with 9 bases that match TRBD1. CDR3 sequence: CASSEKTGGGPAQYF. CDR3 in DNA: TGTGCCAGTAGTGAAAAAACAGGGGGCGGTCCGGCCCAGTACTTC.